This TCR beta chain is drawn from a study of T cell responses to AZD1222 COVID-19 vaccine. Broader study findings: After the peak T cell response, and only then, were repertoires sampled. Mostly white British, mostly female donors; authors suggested clonal diversity may be underestimated. Nearly half of spike-specific TCRs reportedly target unmutated variant regions.

Sequenced by immunoSEQ multiplex PCR; TCRdb stores in-frame clones only, minus some. This sample has under 70,000 clones; 60% to 80% occur once, and the top ten carry approximately 5.2%. Pooling of second doses given at about 4 or about 12 weeks was done. As regards this clone: Its antigen is not identified.

The sequencing used peripheral blood, collected 28 days after the second AZD1222 dose. The TCR originated in an adult who received the AZD1222 COVID-19 vaccine.

This CDR3 reads CASTRDGRAQETQYF. CDR3 nucleotide sequence: TGTGCCAGCACCCGCGACGGGCGGGCTCAAGAGACCCAGTACTTC. The rearrangement uses TRBV7-2 and TRBJ2-5, with a weak D call TRBD2 (5 bases). The V end lost 7 bases, the J end lost 2 bases, and 17 bases lay between the germline ends. Germline-derived CDR1 and CDR2 are SGHTA and FQGNSA. The length of the CDR3 is 15 residues. The full variable domain, with the rest looked up from reference TRBV7-2 and TRBJ2-5, is GAGVSQSPSNKVTEKGKDVELRCDPISGHTALYWYRQSLGQGLEFLIYFQGNSAPDKSGLPSDRFSAERTGGSVSTLTIQRTQQEDSAVYLCASTRDGRAQETQYFGPGTRLLVL.